A single T cell receptor beta chain is shown here with its context. What it recognizes is unknown. The assay was run at survey level. Libraries were prepared by immunoSEQ multiplex PCR; TCRdb keeps only in-frame clonotypes and omits some of them. The data show tens of thousands of clones, with 81% seen just once and 3% to 4.5% held by the top ten. The data are from a study of STAT5B mutations in CD4+ large granular lymphocyte leukemia. The germline V gene encodes CDR1 SGDLS and CDR2 YYNGEE. The CDR3 is 14 residues long. Trimming took 4 bases from V and 4 from J; bases not matched to a gene: 6. Findings and caveats of the study: No patients shared main leukemic clonotypes, though 20% to 25% appeared at low frequency elsewhere. Without putative leukemic clones, patient CD4-sorted repertoires remained more clonal than healthy CD4+ repertoires. Compared with healthy controls (2/35), patient top clones favored TRBV06 (8/27).

Sequenced: CD4+ T cells from blood buffy coats. The V call is TRBV9, the J call TRBJ2-7; 9 bases are shared with TRBD2. The clonotype was recovered from a human donor in good health. The CDR3 loop is CASSSEAGGYEQYF. CDR3 in DNA: TGTGCCAGCAGCTCGGAGGCGGGAGGGTACGAGCAGTACTTC.